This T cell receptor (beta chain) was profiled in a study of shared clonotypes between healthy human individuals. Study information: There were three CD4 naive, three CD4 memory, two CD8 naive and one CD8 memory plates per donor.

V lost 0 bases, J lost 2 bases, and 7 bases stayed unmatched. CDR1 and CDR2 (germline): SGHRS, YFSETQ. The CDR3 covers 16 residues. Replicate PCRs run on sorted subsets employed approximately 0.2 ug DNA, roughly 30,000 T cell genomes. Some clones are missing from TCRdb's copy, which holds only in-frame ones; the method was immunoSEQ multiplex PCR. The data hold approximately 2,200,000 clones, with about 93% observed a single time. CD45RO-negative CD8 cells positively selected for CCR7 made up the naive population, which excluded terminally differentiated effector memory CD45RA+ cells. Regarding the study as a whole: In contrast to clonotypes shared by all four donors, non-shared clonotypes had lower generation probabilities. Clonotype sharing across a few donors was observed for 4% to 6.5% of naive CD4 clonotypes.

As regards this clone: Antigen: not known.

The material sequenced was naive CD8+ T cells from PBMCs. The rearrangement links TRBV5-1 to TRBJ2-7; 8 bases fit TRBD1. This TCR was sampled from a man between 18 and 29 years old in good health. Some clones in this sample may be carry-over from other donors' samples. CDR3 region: CASSLEGTGGTYEQYF. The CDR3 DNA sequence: TGCGCCAGCAGCTTGGAAGGAACAGGGGGAACCTACGAGCAGTACTTC.